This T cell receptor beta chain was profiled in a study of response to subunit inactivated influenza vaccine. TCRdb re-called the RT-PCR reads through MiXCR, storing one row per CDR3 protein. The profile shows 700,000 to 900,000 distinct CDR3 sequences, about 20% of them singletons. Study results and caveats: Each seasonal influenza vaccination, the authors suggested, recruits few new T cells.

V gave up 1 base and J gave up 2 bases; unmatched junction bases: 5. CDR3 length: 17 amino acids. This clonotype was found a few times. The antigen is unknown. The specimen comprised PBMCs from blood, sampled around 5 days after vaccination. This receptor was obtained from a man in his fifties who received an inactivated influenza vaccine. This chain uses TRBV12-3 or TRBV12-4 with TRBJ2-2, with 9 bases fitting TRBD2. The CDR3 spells CASSLGLAGLNTGELFF. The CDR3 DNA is TGTGCCAGCAGTTTAGGCCTAGCGGGGCTCAACACCGGGGAGCTGTTTTTT.